The rows below give T cell receptor beta chains drawn from one sample of a study of blood T cells in healthy people across ages. One entry per CDR3 protein results from TCRdb running MiXCR on the 5' RACE reads. The sample carries some 1.8 million distinct CDR3 sequences, about two fifths recorded once. The sequencing input was blood. These receptors all come from a human donor in good health. Both conserved end residues are part of each CDR3. D genes are given only for firm matches. Size is omitted from some rows. Given values are once, few, many or a class for expanded clones.

>NA|TRBV5-1|TRBD1|TRBJ2-1
CASSSRQGQSEQFF
TGCGCCAGCAGCTCGCGACAGGGGCAGAGTGAGCAGTTCTTC
>few|TRBV11-1|TRBD1|TRBJ2-1
CASSYGQGAEQFF
TGTGCCAGCAGCTATGGACAGGGTGCCGAGCAGTTCTTC
>NA|TRBV5-6|TRBD1|TRBJ2-3
CASSPQGQETSRDTQYF
TGTGCCAGCAGCCCCCAGGGACAGGAGACGTCCCGAGATACGCAGTATTTT
>NA|TRBV20-1|TRBD2|TRBJ2-1
CSARGTEGLAGGNEQFF
TGCAGTGCTAGAGGGACGGAGGGACTAGCGGGGGGCAATGAGCAGTTCTTC
>NA|TRBV4-1|TRBD1|TRBJ2-7
CASSQLRDRVHEQYF
TGCGCCAGCAGCCAGTTACGGGACAGGGTTCACGAGCAGTACTTC
>NA|TRBV7-2|NA|TRBJ2-1
CASSLGTRGNNEQFF
TGTGCCAGCAGCCTAGGGACTCGGGGAAACAATGAGCAGTTCTTC
>NA|TRBV12-3/TRBV12-4|TRBD1|TRBJ2-3
CASSSTRRQGDTQYF
TGTGCCAGCAGTTCTACCAGACGACAGGGAGATACGCAGTATTTT
>many|TRBV7-6|NA|TRBJ2-1
CASSPRLGEQFF
TGTGCCAGCAGTCCTAGGCTCGGGGAGCAGTTCTTC
>NA|TRBV20-1|TRBD1|TRBJ2-5
CSCDRVTGETQYF
TGCAGTTGCGACAGGGTTACTGGAGAGACCCAGTACTTC
>NA|TRBV6-2/TRBV6-3|NA|TRBJ1-5
CASSYSTPNQPQHF
TGTGCCAGCAGTTACTCGACTCCAAATCAGCCCCAGCATTTT
>NA|TRBV20-1|TRBD1|TRBJ1-2
CSARLKGQGQGYGYTF
TGCAGTGCTAGACTGAAGGGACAGGGCCAGGGCTATGGCTACACCTTC
>NA|TRBV20-1|TRBD2|TRBJ2-5
CSANSGGTILSQETQYF
TGCAGTGCTAACAGCGGGGGGACCATTCTATCTCAAGAGACCCAGTACTTC
>NA|TRBV12-3/TRBV12-4|NA|TRBJ1-2
CASSPSGSNGYTF
TGTGCCAGCAGTCCAAGCGGGAGTAATGGCTACACCTTC